These 12 T cell receptor beta chains were sequenced from one sample in a study of T cell changes during pregnancy in multiple sclerosis. TCRdb keeps only in-frame clones here, not all; method: immunoSEQ multiplex PCR. Of tens of thousands of clones listed, around 90% were seen once; the top ten hold under 3.5%. The sequencing here drew on CD8+ T cells from peripheral blood mononuclear cells, taken before pregnancy. These receptors all stem from a female donor with multiple sclerosis, enrolled in a pregnancy study.

The J gene is TRBJ2-7, the V gene TRBV4-1; no firm D call. Germline loops: CDR1 MGHRA, CDR2 YSYEKL. CDR3 length equals 12 residues. Trimming stripped 4 bases from V and 4 bases from J, with 8 bases between. CDR3 sequence reads: CASSPNRYEQYF. CDR3 in DNA: TGCGCCAGCAGCCCCAACAGATACGAGCAGTACTTC.

The chain links TRBV9 to TRBJ1-2; 7 nucleotides agree with TRBD1. Germline trimming cut 3 bases from V and 3 bases from J; bases unmatched to any gene: 8. Germline lookup yields CDR1 SGDLS and CDR2 YYNGEE. The CDR3 runs to 15 residues. The CDR3 protein is CASSGADRADYGYTF. The CDR3 nucleotides are TGTGCCAGCAGCGGAGCCGACAGGGCTGACTATGGCTACACCTTC.

The chain combines TRBV7-6 with TRBJ2-2; D is ambiguous. The CDR3 extends over 12 amino acids. Trimming took 3 bases from V and 6 from J, leaving 5 bases between them. Germline V gene data show CDR1 as SGHVS and CDR2 as FNYEAQ. The CDR3 DNA reads as TGTGCCAGCAGCTTCAGGTCCGGGGAGCTGTTTTTT. Translating it yields CASSFRSGELFF. The whole variable domain, remainder taken from reference TRBV7-6 and TRBJ2-2, is GAGVSQSPRYKVTKRGQDVALRCDPISGHVSLYWYRQALGQGPEFLTYFNYEAQQDKSGLPNDRFSAERPEGSISTLTIQRTEQRDSAMYRCASSFRSGELFFGEGSRLTVL.

The chain links TRBV7-3 to TRBJ1-1; D gene uncertain. V dropped 1 base and J dropped 1 base, with 10 bases sitting between them. CDR1 SGHTA and CDR2 FQGTGA come from the germline V gene. The CDR3 runs to 15 residues. CDR3 sequence reads: CASSLMLGENTEAFF. The CDR3, as DNA: TGTGCCAGCAGCTTAATGCTCGGGGAGAACACTGAAGCTTTCTTT.

V is TRBV27 and J is TRBJ2-2, with 7 bases identical to TRBD1. Per germline, CDR1 MNHEY and CDR2 SMNVEV (reference sequence). CDR3 length: 15 amino acids. The V and J ends lost 7 bases and 1 base, in that order; junction bases with no gene match: 6. CDR3 DNA sequence: TGTGCCAGCACCTTACAGGGGATGAACACCGGGGAGCTGTTTTTT. The encoded protein is CASTLQGMNTGELFF.

The chain is built from TRBV11-2 and TRBJ2-5, with D possibly TRBD1 on 6 matching bases. Germline loops: CDR1 SGHAT, CDR2 FQNNGV. The CDR3 is 15 amino acids. V lost 5 bases, J lost 0 bases, and 13 bases lay in between. CDR3 sequence (DNA): TGTGCCAGCAGCCTACAGGGTTCGTACCAAGAGACCCAGTACTTC. It codes for CASSLQGSYQETQYF.

The chain has TRBV11-2 and TRBJ2-7, with 7 positions matching TRBD2. From germline, CDR1 is SGHAT and CDR2 FQNNGV. This CDR3 has 17 amino acids. The J segment lost 2 bases and the V segment lost 5 bases, leaving 15 bases of the junction unmatched. The CDR3 loop is CASSHGGGLLVTYEQYF. The DNA of the CDR3 is TGTGCCAGCAGCCATGGGGGGGGTTTATTGGTGACCTACGAGCAGTACTTC. The complete variable domain, with remaining parts taken from reference TRBV11-2 and TRBJ2-7, reads EAGVAQSPRYKIIEKRQSVAFWCNPISGHATLYWYQQILGQGPKLLIQFQNNGVVDDSQLPKDRFSAERLKGVDSTLKIQPAKLEDSAVYLCASSHGGGLLVTYEQYFGPGTRLTVT.

In its sample, this clone was seen a few times. This sequence joins TRBV27 and TRBJ1-1, with D hard to call. Germline CDR1 reads MNHEY; CDR2 reads SMNVEV (reference sequence). The CDR3 consists of 12 residues. Between the trimmed V and J ends, which lost 10 bases and 1 base, there was a span of 10 bases. The CDR3 region has the DNA TGTGCCACCCGCCAGGAGAACACTGAAGCTTTCTTT. Protein product: CATRQENTEAFF.

The J gene is TRBJ1-1, the V gene TRBV5-4; 8 bases are a match to TRBD1. CDR1 and CDR2 (germline): SGHNT, YYREEE (reference sequence). The CDR3 has 15 residues. The V segment lost 0 bases and the J segment 1 base; nucleotides outside the gene matches: 2. The DNA of the CDR3 is TGTGCCAGCAGCTTGGAAGGACAGGGGAACACTGAAGCTTTCTTT. It is translated as CASSLEGQGNTEAFF.

The chain joins TRBV18 to TRBJ2-7; the D gene is possibly TRBD2 (6 bases). Trimming left V 3 bases short and J 6 bases short, with 18 bases between. There are 15 residues in the CDR3. Germline values: CDR1 KGHSH, CDR2 LQKENI. The CDR3 region has the DNA TGTGCCAGCTCACCCCCGGGACTGGACTTCGGCGAGCAGTACTTC. As protein: CASSPPGLDFGEQYF.

The V and J genes are TRBV30 and TRBJ1-5, with D tentatively TRBD1 (5 bases). The germline V gene has CDR1 GTSNPN and CDR2 SVGIG (reference sequence). Trimming shortened V by 3 bases and J by 5 bases, and 14 bases separated the two germline ends. The CDR3 contains 14 residues. CDR3 sequence reads: CAWRGIGGDQPQHF. DNA of the CDR3: TGTGCCTGGAGAGGCATCGGGGGAGATCAGCCCCAGCATTTT.

This clone was seen once. The CDR3, as DNA: TGTGCCATCAGTGAGCCTTCAGGGAATGGCTACACCTTC. It translates to CAISEPSGNGYTF. The V and J genes are TRBV10-3 and TRBJ1-2; tentative D call: TRBD1 (5 bases). Germline V CDR1 and CDR2: ENHRY, SYGVKD. Trimming took 2 bases from V and 6 from J, leaving 10 bases between them. The CDR3 consists of 13 residues.